Listed below are T cell receptor beta chains from one sample, sequenced in a study of T cell changes during pregnancy in multiple sclerosis. Profiling relied on immunoSEQ multiplex PCR, and the TCRdb table lists in-frame clones only, not all of them. Here the sample spans around 85,000 clones, 91% being singletons. Sequenced material: PBMCs, taken in the first trimester of pregnancy. The receptors originated from a female donor in good health, serving as a control in a pregnancy study. Some clones in this sample may be carry-over from other donors' samples. CDR3s include the opening cysteine and the closing phenylalanine or tryptophan. Fields, in order: J gene, clone size, D gene, V gene, CDR3 protein, CDR3 DNA. A D gene is named only where the DNA matches it firmly. Size is stated for part of the rows, as once, few or many counts, or as a class when the clone is expanded.

TRBJ1-1	NA	NA	TRBV5-5	CASSSGGGTEAFF	TGTGCCAGCAGCTCGGGGGGTGGCACTGAAGCTTTCTTT
TRBJ2-1	NA	NA	TRBV27	CASSLQGPDGEQFF	TGTGCCAGCAGTTTACAGGGGCCCGATGGTGAGCAGTTCTTC
TRBJ1-3	NA	TRBD1	TRBV6-5	CASSRTGSGNTIYF	TGTGCCAGCAGCAGGACAGGGTCAGGAAACACCATATATTTT
TRBJ1-2	NA	NA	TRBV18	CASSPSGLRDYGYTF	TGTGCCAGCTCCCCCTCAGGGCTCAGGGATTATGGCTACACCTTC
TRBJ2-5	NA	NA	TRBV28	CASSLPTGIQETQYF	TGTGCCAGCAGTTTGCCGACAGGAATCCAAGAGACCCAGTACTTC
TRBJ1-5	NA	TRBD1	TRBV10-2	CASGGTGGNQPQHF	TGCGCCAGCGGGGGGACAGGGGGCAATCAGCCCCAGCATTTT
TRBJ2-3	NA	NA	TRBV6-1	CASSVGPLDTQYF	TGTGCCAGCAGTGTGGGGCCTTTAGATACGCAGTATTTT
TRBJ2-3	NA	NA	TRBV28	CASIGRDPDTQYF	TGTGCCAGCATAGGGCGGGACCCAGATACGCAGTATTTT
TRBJ1-5	NA	NA	TRBV7-2	CASSDSPALSNQPQHF	TGTGCCAGCAGCGACAGCCCAGCCCTTAGCAATCAGCCCCAGCATTTT
TRBJ1-2	NA	TRBD1	TRBV6-6	CASSRTGGYGYTF	TGTGCCAGCAGTAGGACAGGGGGCTATGGCTACACCTTC
TRBJ1-1	NA	TRBD1	TRBV5-1	CASSPRQGNTEAFF	TGCGCCAGCAGCCCGAGACAGGGGAACACTGAAGCTTTCTTT
TRBJ2-3	NA	TRBD2	TRBV28	CASSQSGGAHTQYF	TGTGCCAGCAGTCAGAGCGGGGGGGCCCATACGCAGTATTTT
TRBJ1-2	NA	NA	TRBV28	CASRWGAGGYTF	TGTGCCAGCAGATGGGGAGCGGGGGGCTACACCTTC
TRBJ2-5	few	NA	TRBV29-1	CSVEDYGRGETQYF	TGCAGCGTTGAAGATTACGGGAGAGGCGAGACCCAGTACTTC
TRBJ1-5	NA	NA	TRBV28	CASNDRSSNLNQPQHF	TGTGCCAGCAACGACCGGAGCTCGAATCTGAATCAGCCCCAGCATTTT
TRBJ1-1	NA	TRBD1	TRBV5-1	CASSLDRGANTEAFF	TGCGCCAGCAGCTTGGACAGGGGGGCGAACACTGAAGCTTTCTTT
TRBJ1-1	NA	TRBD1	TRBV5-1	CASSGRQGQEAFF	TGCGCCAGCAGCGGCCGACAGGGTCAGGAAGCTTTCTTT
TRBJ2-5	NA	NA	TRBV2	CASSSELETQYF	TGTGCCAGCAGCTCGGAGCTAGAGACCCAGTACTTC
TRBJ1-2	NA	NA	TRBV5-6	CASSYHRDSYYGYTF	TGTGCCAGCAGCTATCACCGGGACTCCTACTATGGCTACACCTTC
TRBJ1-2	NA	NA	TRBV7-8	CASSLRPTGVGYTF	TGTGCCAGCAGCTTACGCCCGACGGGGGTGGGCTACACCTTC
TRBJ2-7	NA	NA	TRBV6-5	CASSYNGGSYEQYF	TGTGCCAGCAGTTACAATGGCGGCTCCTACGAGCAGTACTTC
TRBJ2-5	NA	TRBD2	TRBV30	CAWSVGTIQETQYF	TGTGCCTGGAGTGTAGGGACTATACAAGAGACCCAGTACTTC
TRBJ2-5	NA	TRBD1	TRBV6-5	CASRGQHQETQYF	TGTGCCAGCAGGGGACAGCACCAAGAGACCCAGTACTTC
TRBJ2-7	once	TRBD2	TRBV15	CATSSSSGRAYEQYF	TGTGCCACCAGCAGTTCTAGCGGGAGGGCCTACGAGCAGTACTTC
TRBJ2-5	NA	TRBD2	TRBV12-5	CASGSHIGAGGRETQYF	TGTGCTAGTGGTTCGCACATAGGAGCGGGGGGGCGTGAGACCCAGTACTTC
TRBJ2-7	NA	NA	TRBV6-1	CASNITPTPPDEQYF	TGTGCCAGCAATATAACCCCAACACCCCCCGACGAGCAGTACTTC
TRBJ1-2	once	NA	TRBV7-9	CASSLRGHGYTF	TGTGCCAGCAGCTTAAGAGGTCACGGCTACACCTTC
TRBJ1-1	few	NA	TRBV5-1	CASTPGQMNTEAFF	TGCGCCAGCACCCCAGGACAGATGAACACTGAAGCTTTCTTT
TRBJ1-4	NA	NA	TRBV7-2	CASSSKTGFNEKLFF	TGTGCCAGCAGCTCGAAAACAGGTTTTAATGAAAAACTGTTTTTT
TRBJ2-1	NA	NA	TRBV28	CASSLRLSGNFKEQFF	TGTGCCAGCAGCCTCCGTCTTAGCGGAAACTTTAAAGAGCAGTTCTTC
TRBJ2-7	NA	TRBD2	TRBV15	CATSRAGGSYEQYF	TGTGCCACCAGCAGAGCGGGGGGTTCCTACGAGCAGTACTTC
TRBJ2-5	NA	NA	TRBV29-1	CSVGGLAGETQYF	TGCAGCGTGGGTGGACTGGCTGGGGAGACCCAGTACTTC
TRBJ2-5	NA	TRBD1	TRBV6-1	CASNRDRGQETQYF	TGTGCCAGCAATAGGGACAGGGGACAAGAGACCCAGTACTTC
TRBJ2-1	NA	TRBD2	TRBV19	CASSLGRGGRNEQFF	TGTGCCAGTAGTTTGGGGCGGGGGGGCCGCAATGAGCAGTTCTTC
TRBJ2-3	NA	NA	TRBV18	CASSPRPSTDTQYF	TGTGCCAGCTCACCACGGCCGAGCACAGATACGCAGTATTTT
TRBJ2-2	NA	NA	TRBV5-6	CASSTYPQGTGELFF	TGTGCCAGCAGCACCTACCCCCAGGGTACCGGGGAGCTGTTTTTT
TRBJ2-7	once	TRBD1	TRBV7-2	CASSLAGTGGFGEQYF	TGTGCCAGCAGCTTAGCCGGGACAGGGGGTTTTGGGGAGCAGTACTTC
TRBJ1-1	NA	NA	TRBV6-4	CASSDYGQNTEAFF	TGTGCCAGCAGTGACTACGGACAGAACACTGAAGCTTTCTTT
TRBJ2-7	NA	NA	TRBV9	CASSGTPPYEQYF	TGTGCCAGCAGCGGAACTCCTCCCTACGAGCAGTACTTC
TRBJ2-1	NA	NA	TRBV4-3	CASSQERGSSYNEQFF	TGCGCCAGCAGCCAAGAAAGGGGAAGCTCCTACAATGAGCAGTTCTTC
TRBJ1-2	NA	TRBD1	TRBV28	CASSLLGTGTGGTFYGYTF	TGTGCCAGCAGTTTATTAGGGACCGGGACAGGGGGCACCTTTTATGGCTACACCTTC
TRBJ2-7	NA	NA	TRBV10-2	CASSPGSEQYF	TGCGCCAGCAGTCCAGGGTCCGAGCAGTACTTC
TRBJ2-6	once	TRBD2	TRBV4-3	CASSRSGRGGANVLTF	TGCGCCAGCAGCCGTAGCGGGAGGGGCGGGGCCAACGTCCTGACTTTC
TRBJ1-1	NA	NA	TRBV21-1	CASSIRGGPGTFF	TGTGCCAGCAGCATCCGAGGGGGACCTGGCACTTTCTTT
TRBJ2-1	NA	TRBD2	TRBV7-2	CASSPGLAGNEQFF	TGTGCCAGCAGCCCGGGACTAGCGGGGAATGAGCAGTTCTTC
TRBJ1-2	once	NA	TRBV4-1	CASSPLGQRIDGYTF	TGCGCCAGCAGCCCACTTGGACAGAGGATCGATGGCTACACCTTC
TRBJ2-5	NA	NA	TRBV6-1	CASSDLETQYF	TGTGCCAGCAGTGACTTAGAGACCCAGTACTTC
TRBJ1-4	once	TRBD1	TRBV6-1	CASRDRQVLEKLFF	TGTGCCAGCAGGGACAGGCAGGTCCTTGAAAAACTGTTTTTT
TRBJ1-2	once	NA	TRBV9	CASSVAVGGANYGYTF	TGTGCCAGCAGCGTAGCCGTTGGGGGGGCGAACTATGGCTACACCTTC
TRBJ1-2	NA	NA	TRBV28	CASSFSGYGYTF	TGTGCCAGCAGTTTTTCGGGATATGGCTACACCTTC
TRBJ2-4	NA	NA	TRBV9	CASSTVAAGAKNIQYF	TGTGCCAGCAGCACGGTAGCGGCTGGGGCCAAAAACATTCAGTACTTC
TRBJ1-4	NA	NA	TRBV4-2	CASSQDGNEKLFF	TGTGCCAGCAGCCAAGACGGGAATGAAAAACTGTTTTTT
TRBJ2-1	NA	NA	TRBV7-2	CASSLFSQGEQFF	TGTGCCAGCAGCTTATTTTCTCAGGGTGAGCAGTTCTTC
TRBJ2-5	NA	NA	TRBV6-5	CASSYPGETQYF	TGTGCCAGCAGTTACCCAGGAGAGACCCAGTACTTC
TRBJ1-1	NA	NA	TRBV2	CASSDRTAPEAFF	TGTGCCAGCAGTGATCGGACAGCACCTGAAGCTTTCTTT
TRBJ2-7	NA	NA	TRBV25-1	CASSEYRGSLRDEQYF	TGTGCCAGCAGTGAATACAGGGGTAGTCTTCGCGACGAGCAGTACTTC
TRBJ1-2	few	NA	TRBV4-1	CASSQESVNYGYTF	TGCGCCAGCAGCCAAGAGTCAGTCAACTATGGCTACACCTTC